This is a list of T cell receptor beta chains from one sample in a study of cytomegalovirus exposure and HLA in healthy donors. Assay: immunoSEQ multiplex PCR; the TCRdb copy retains only in-frame clones and omits some. The table shows 250,000 to 350,000 clones, with 80% occurring only once. Sample: PBMCs. These receptors were taken from a girl aged 2 to 10 in good health and CMV-seronegative. CDR3s include the opening cysteine and the closing phenylalanine or tryptophan. A D gene is named only where the DNA matches it firmly. Expanded clones are given a class, and other clones once, few, many or no size at all.

TRBJ1-4	TRBV28	NA	TRBD1	TGTGCCAGTGGCGGGACAGGGAATGAAAAACTGTTTTTT	CASGGTGNEKLFF
TRBJ1-5	TRBV19	once	NA	TGTGCCAGTAGCCCTGGAGGGGGCAATCAGCCCCAGCATTTT	CASSPGGGNQPQHF
TRBJ2-7	TRBV5-1	NA	NA	TGCGCCAGCAGCTTGGACCCCCACAGGAATAGATACGAGCAGTACTTC	CASSLDPHRNRYEQYF
TRBJ2-7	TRBV18	NA	TRBD2	TGTGCCAGCTCACCAGGTTCCTTCGGGGGGTCACTCTTTTCCTACGAGCAGTACTTC	CASSPGSFGGSLFSYEQYF
TRBJ1-5	TRBV7-9	NA	NA	TGTGCCAGCAGTTCTCTGCAGAATCAGCCCCAGCATTTT	CASSSLQNQPQHF
TRBJ1-5	TRBV27	NA	TRBD1	TGTGCCAGCAGTTTGACAGGGACTAGCAATCAGCCCCAGCATTTT	CASSLTGTSNQPQHF
TRBJ2-7	TRBV10-1	NA	TRBD1	TGCGCCAGCAGTGGATCCGGGACAGCTTACGAGCAGTACTTC	CASSGSGTAYEQYF
TRBJ2-2	TRBV7-6	few	TRBD1	TGTGCCAGCAGCTTACCCCCGACAGGGCGCATCATAACCGGGGAGCTGTTTTTT	CASSLPPTGRIITGELFF
TRBJ2-7	TRBV19	NA	NA	TGTGCCAGTAGTATTGCCTTCCGACTAGTAATCTACGAGCAGTACTTC	CASSIAFRLVIYEQYF
TRBJ1-4	TRBV6-4	once	TRBD1	TGTGCCAGCAGTGAGCGAGCAGGGGGTAATGAAAAACTGTTTTTT	CASSERAGGNEKLFF
TRBJ1-2	TRBV27	NA	TRBD1	TGTGCCAGCAGTCCCGGGACAGGGATCTACTATGGCTACACCTTC	CASSPGTGIYYGYTF
TRBJ2-7	TRBV4-2	NA	NA	TGTGCCAGCAGCCAGTACAGGGTTGATAGCTCCTACGAGCAGTACTTC	CASSQYRVDSSYEQYF
TRBJ2-1	TRBV5-1	NA	NA	TGCGCCAGCAGCTTGGAACTCCCCTACTACAATGAGCAGTTCTTC	CASSLELPYYNEQFF
TRBJ2-3	TRBV27	once	TRBD2	TGTGCCAGCAGGCTATTGGGGGGGAGCACAGATACGCAGTATTTT	CASRLLGGSTDTQYF
TRBJ1-5	TRBV6-5	NA	NA	TGTGCCAGCAGCTGGCGGGGAAGCAATCAGCCCCAGCATTTT	CASSWRGSNQPQHF
TRBJ2-1	TRBV7-9	once	TRBD1	TGTGCCAGCAGACCTGACAGGGTCACGCATGAGCAGTTCTTC	CASRPDRVTHEQFF
TRBJ2-1	TRBV6-6	NA	TRBD1	TGTGCCAGCAACCCCGAACCCGCAGGGGGTTACAATGAGCAGTTCTTC	CASNPEPAGGYNEQFF
TRBJ1-4	TRBV5-4	NA	NA	TGTGCCAGCAGCGGCCGACAGAATGAAAAACTGTTTTTT	CASSGRQNEKLFF
TRBJ2-7	TRBV4-1	NA	NA	TGCGCCAGCAGCCAACGTCAGGGGAGCTACGAGCAGTACTTC	CASSQRQGSYEQYF
TRBJ2-7	TRBV6-5	NA	NA	TGTGCCAGCAGTTCCACAAGGGGGGGGCACCCCTACGAGCAGTACTTC	CASSSTRGGHPYEQYF
TRBJ1-2	TRBV30	NA	NA	TGTGCCTGGAGTGCTCAGGGCTATGGCTACACCTTC	CAWSAQGYGYTF
TRBJ1-5	TRBV6-6	NA	NA	TGTGCCAGCAGTTTACAGGGAAGCAATCAGCCCCAGCATTTT	CASSLQGSNQPQHF
TRBJ2-7	TRBV30	NA	NA	TGTGCCTGGAGTAAACCGGGCTCCTACGAGCAGTACTTC	CAWSKPGSYEQYF
TRBJ2-5	TRBV7-2	NA	NA	TGTGCCAGCAGCCTAGCCAGCGGAGAGACCCAGTACTTC	CASSLASGETQYF
TRBJ2-5	TRBV19	NA	NA	TGTGCCAGTAGTATAGGTGTCTGGGCACCCCAAGAGACCCAGTACTTC	CASSIGVWAPQETQYF
TRBJ1-2	TRBV4-2	NA	TRBD1	TGTGCCAGCAGCCAAGTGGGGACAGGGGTCAACTATGGCTACACCTTC	CASSQVGTGVNYGYTF
TRBJ2-2	TRBV7-2	NA	TRBD1	TGTGCCAGCAGCCAGAAGGGGTCGGCAGGGGGCAGAACCGGGGAGCTGTTTTTT	CASSQKGSAGGRTGELFF
TRBJ1-1	TRBV4-1	once	NA	TGCGCCAGCAGCCAGGCCAGGACAGCCTTGAACACTGAAGCTTTCTTT	CASSQARTALNTEAFF
TRBJ1-6	TRBV7-2	NA	TRBD1	TGTGCCAGCAGCTTAGAACGGGACAGGAATTCACCCCTCCACTTT	CASSLERDRNSPLHF
TRBJ2-5	TRBV19	NA	TRBD2	TGTGCCAGTAGTACTAGCGGGAGGGGACCAGAGACCCAGTACTTC	CASSTSGRGPETQYF
TRBJ1-4	TRBV6-5	few	NA	TGTGCCAGCAGTGTACAGGGTTGGGAAAAACTGTTTTTT	CASSVQGWEKLFF
TRBJ1-4	TRBV2	once	TRBD1	TGTGCCAGCAGTGCTGGACAGGGGTGGGTCTTTAATGAAAAACTGTTTTTT	CASSAGQGWVFNEKLFF
TRBJ1-5	TRBV11-2	NA	NA	TGTGCCAGCAGCTTAGCCAATCAAGAGGCCCAGCATTTT	CASSLANQEAQHF
TRBJ2-1	TRBV7-8	NA	NA	TGTGCCAGCAGCCCAGGACTGAACAATGAGCAGTTCTTC	CASSPGLNNEQFF
TRBJ1-1	TRBV9	NA	NA	TGTGCCAGCAGCGTGGGCCACTTGAACACTGAAGCTTTCTTT	CASSVGHLNTEAFF
TRBJ1-6	TRBV5-5	NA	NA	TGTGCCAGCAGCTTGGTCGTGTTTTCACCCCTCCACTTT	CASSLVVFSPLHF
TRBJ2-1	TRBV6-1	NA	NA	TGTGCAACCGGACTAACCTCCTACAATGAGCAGTTCTTC	CATGLTSYNEQFF
TRBJ1-1	TRBV25-1	NA	NA	TGTGCCAGCAGTGGGTCAGGGGTCGGGACTGAAGCTTTCTTT	CASSGSGVGTEAFF
TRBJ1-1	TRBV9	NA	TRBD1	TGTGCCAGCAGCCCACGACAGGGGCAGAACACTGAAGCTTTCTTT	CASSPRQGQNTEAFF
TRBJ2-7	TRBV9	NA	TRBD1	TGTGCCAGCAGCCCGGACAGGGGCCGGCAGTACTTC	CASSPDRGRQYF
TRBJ1-5	TRBV28	NA	NA	TGTGCCAGCAGTTATCCCGGGGATCAGCCCCAGCATTTT	CASSYPGDQPQHF
TRBJ2-2	TRBV27	NA	TRBD2	TGTGCCAGCAGTACGACTAGCGGGAGTAACACCGGGGAGCTGTTTTTT	CASSTTSGSNTGELFF
TRBJ2-3	TRBV7-8	NA	TRBD1	TGTGCCAGCAGCTGGGGACAGGGGGTCGCAGATACGCAGTATTTT	CASSWGQGVADTQYF
TRBJ2-7	TRBV30	NA	TRBD1	TGTGCCTGGGATACAGGGGCCACGAACTACGAGCAGTACTTC	CAWDTGATNYEQYF
TRBJ1-1	TRBV7-9	NA	NA	TGTGCCAGCAGCTTAGGGGGCTGGACAAACACTGAAGCTTTCTTT	CASSLGGWTNTEAFF
TRBJ1-1	TRBV4-1	NA	NA	TGCGCCAGCAGCCTGAGAGGCGGGACGAACACTGAAGCTTTCTTT	CASSLRGGTNTEAFF
TRBJ2-1	TRBV5-6	NA	TRBD2	TGTGCCAGCAGCTCGCCGCGGGGGGCTTCCTACAATGAGCAGTTCTTC	CASSSPRGASYNEQFF